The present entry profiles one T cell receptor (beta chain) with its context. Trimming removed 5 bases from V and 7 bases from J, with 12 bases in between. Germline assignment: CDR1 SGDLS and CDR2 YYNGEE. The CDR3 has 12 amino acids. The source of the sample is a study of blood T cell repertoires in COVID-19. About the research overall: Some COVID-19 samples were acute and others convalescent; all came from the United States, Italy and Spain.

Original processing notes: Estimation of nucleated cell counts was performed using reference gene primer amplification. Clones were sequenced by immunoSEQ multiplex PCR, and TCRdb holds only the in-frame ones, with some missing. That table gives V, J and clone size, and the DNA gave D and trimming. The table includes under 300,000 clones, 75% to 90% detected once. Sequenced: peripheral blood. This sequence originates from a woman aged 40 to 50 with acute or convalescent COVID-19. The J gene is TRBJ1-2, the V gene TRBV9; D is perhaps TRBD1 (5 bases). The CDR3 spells CASRERGRGYTF. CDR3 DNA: TGTGCCAGCAGAGAAAGGGGTCGTGGCTACACCTTC.